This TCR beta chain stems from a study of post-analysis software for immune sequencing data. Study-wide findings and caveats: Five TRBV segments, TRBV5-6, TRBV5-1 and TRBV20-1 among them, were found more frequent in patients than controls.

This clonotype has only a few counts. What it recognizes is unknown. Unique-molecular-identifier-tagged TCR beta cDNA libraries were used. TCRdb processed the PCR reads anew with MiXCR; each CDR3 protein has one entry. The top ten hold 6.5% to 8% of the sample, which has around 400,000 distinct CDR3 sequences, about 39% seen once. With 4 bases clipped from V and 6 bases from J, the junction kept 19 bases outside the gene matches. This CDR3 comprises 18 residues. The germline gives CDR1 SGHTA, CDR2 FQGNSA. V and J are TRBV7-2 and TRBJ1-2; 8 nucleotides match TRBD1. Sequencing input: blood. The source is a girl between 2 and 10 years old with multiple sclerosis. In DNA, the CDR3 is TGTGCCAGCAGCTCGACTCGACAGGGGAACCTGCAAATAGATGGCTACACCTTC. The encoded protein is CASSSTRQGNLQIDGYTF. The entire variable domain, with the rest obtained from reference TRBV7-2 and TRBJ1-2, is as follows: GAGVSQSPSNKVTEKGKDVELRCDPISGHTALYWYRQSLGQGLEFLIYFQGNSAPDKSGLPSDRFSAERTGGSVSTLTIQRTQQEDSAVYLCASSSTRQGNLQIDGYTFGSGTRLTVV.